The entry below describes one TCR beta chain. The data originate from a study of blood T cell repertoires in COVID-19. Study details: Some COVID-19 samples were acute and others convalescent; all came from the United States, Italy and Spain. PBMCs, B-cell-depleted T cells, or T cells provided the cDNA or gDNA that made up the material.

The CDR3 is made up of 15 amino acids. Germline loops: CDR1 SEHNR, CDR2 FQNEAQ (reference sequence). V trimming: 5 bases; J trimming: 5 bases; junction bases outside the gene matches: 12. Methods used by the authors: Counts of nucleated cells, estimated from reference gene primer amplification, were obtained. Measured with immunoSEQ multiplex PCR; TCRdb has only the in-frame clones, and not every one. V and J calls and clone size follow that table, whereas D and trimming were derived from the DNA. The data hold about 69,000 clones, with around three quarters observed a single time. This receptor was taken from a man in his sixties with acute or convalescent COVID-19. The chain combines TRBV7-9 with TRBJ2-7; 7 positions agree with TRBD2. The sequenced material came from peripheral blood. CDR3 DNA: TGTGCCAGCAGCCCCGGCGGGGGTGGTAGAAACGAGCAGTACTTC. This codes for CASSPGGGGRNEQYF.